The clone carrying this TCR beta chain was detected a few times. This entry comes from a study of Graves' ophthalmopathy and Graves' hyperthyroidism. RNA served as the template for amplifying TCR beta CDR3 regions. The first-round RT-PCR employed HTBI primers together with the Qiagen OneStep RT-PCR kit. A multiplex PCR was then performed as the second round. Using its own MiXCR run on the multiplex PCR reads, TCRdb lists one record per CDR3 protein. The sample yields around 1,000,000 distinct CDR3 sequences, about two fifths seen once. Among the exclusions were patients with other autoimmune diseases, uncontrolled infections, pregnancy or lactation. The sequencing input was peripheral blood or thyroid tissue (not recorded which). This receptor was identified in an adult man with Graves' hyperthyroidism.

In DNA form, the CDR3 reads TGTGCCAGCCTGGGAGGCGGGAGCAATCAGCCCCAGCATTTT. It encodes CASLGGGSNQPQHF. The chain joins TRBV12-3 or TRBV12-4 to TRBJ1-5; D not certain. Trimming left V 8 bases short and J 1 base short, with 12 bases between. This CDR3 has 14 residues.